This entry lists 19 T cell receptor beta chains sequenced from one sample in a study of OX40 agonist ivuxolimab in advanced cancers. Clones were sequenced by immunoSEQ multiplex PCR, and TCRdb holds only the in-frame ones, with some missing. The sample lists fewer than 16,000 clones, just over 70% occurring once. The input for sequencing was CD4+ or CD8+ T cells sorted from blood, taken in a trial of the OX40 agonist ivuxolimab. These TCRs come from an adult with an advanced solid tumor such as melanoma, head and neck, liver or kidney cancer.

The genes are TRBV23-1 and TRBJ2-3, with D perhaps matching TRBD1 or TRBD2 (5 bases each). TRBV23-1 is classed as an ORF, of uncertain function. The CDR3 loop spans 13 amino acids. The V end was cut by 10 bases, the J end by 4 bases, with 15 bases between. The CDR3 DNA is TGCGCCACCCCTATAATGGGGGCAGATACGCAGTATTTT. Encoded protein: CATPIMGADTQYF.

The chain links TRBV27 to TRBJ2-5; D is perhaps TRBD2 (6 bases). Trimming took off 3 bases at V and 3 bases at J, with 14 bases between the two ends. CDR1 MNHEY and CDR2 SMNVEV come from the germline V gene (reference sequence). CDR3 length: 15 residues. The CDR3 DNA sequence: TGTGCCAGCAGTTTTCGGGAGCGGGCCAAAGAGACCCAGTACTTC. Translating it yields CASSFRERAKETQYF.

This rearrangement joins TRBV6-5 to TRBJ2-1; 10 positions agree with TRBD2. CDR3 length: 15 amino acids. Losses at the gene ends were 6 bases for V and 8 bases for J; bases not matched to a gene: 10. The germline V gene encodes CDR1 MNHEY and CDR2 SVGAGI. CDR3 sequence: CASSSTSGLLDEQFF. DNA of the CDR3: TGTGCCAGCAGCTCGACTAGCGGGCTTTTAGATGAGCAGTTCTTC.

The rearrangement links TRBV5-1 to TRBJ2-3, with D possibly matching TRBD2 (6 bases). Germline CDR1 and CDR2: SGHRS and YFSETQ. This CDR3 is built from 15 residues. Trimming shortened V by 2 bases and J by 0 bases, and 10 bases separated the two germline ends. The CDR3 is CASSFYGTSTDTQYF. In DNA, the CDR3 is TGCGCCAGCAGCTTCTACGGGACTAGCACAGATACGCAGTATTTT.

The chain couples TRBV7-9 to TRBJ2-3, with TRBD2 identical over 13 bases. The CDR3 is 16 residues long. The germline V gene encodes CDR1 SEHNR and CDR2 FQNEAQ (reference sequence). Trimming cost V 5 bases and J 5 bases; bases outside gene matches: 7. The CDR3 nucleotides read TGTGCCAGCAGCACCGGACTAGCGGGAGTTGAAGATACGCAGTATTTT. This codes for CASSTGLAGVEDTQYF.

The J gene is TRBJ1-1, the V gene TRBV4-2; D unresolved. Between the trimmed V and J ends, which lost 0 bases and 0 bases, there was a span of 5 bases. CDR3 length: 14 residues. CDR1 and CDR2 from the germline V gene are LGHNA and YNFKEQ. CDR3 nucleotide sequence: TGTGCCAGCAGCCAAGACAGTTTGAACACTGAAGCTTTCTTT. Its protein product is CASSQDSLNTEAFF.

About this clone itself: Just one base apart from a much larger clone, this may be a read error. V and J are TRBV11-3 and TRBJ2-5; D ambiguous. The germline V gene has CDR1 SGHNT and CDR2 YENEEA. This CDR3 spans 11 amino acids. In nucleotides, the CDR3 is TGTGCCAGCAGCTTAGGAGAGATCCAGTACTTC. Its translation is CASSLGEIQYF.

This clone was recorded a few times. This chain links TRBV6-4 with TRBJ2-5; 7 bases are shared with TRBD1. The length of the CDR3 is 14 residues. Germline-derived CDR1 and CDR2 are MRHNA and SNTAGT. V shed 6 bases and J 1 base; nucleotides not matched to a gene: 5. CDR3 region: CASRKGDSQETQYF. The CDR3 DNA sequence: TGTGCCAGCAGGAAAGGGGACAGCCAAGAGACCCAGTACTTC.

The genes are TRBV19 and TRBJ2-3; TRBD2 agrees at 12 bases. The CDR3 covers 17 residues. The J segment lost 2 bases and the V segment lost 1 base, leaving 4 bases of the junction unmatched. The germline V gene encodes CDR1 LNHDA and CDR2 SQIVND (reference sequence). In DNA form, the CDR3 reads TGTGCCAGTAGTATAGCGACTAGCGGGAGTCTCACAGATACGCAGTATTTT. It codes for CASSIATSGSLTDTQYF.

V gene TRBV15 combines with J gene TRBJ2-1; D not certain. The V end lost 0 bases, the J end lost 7 bases, and 10 bases lay between the germline ends. This CDR3 is built from 14 residues. Germline values: CDR1 LNHNV, CDR2 YYDKDF (reference sequence). CDR3 sequence (DNA): TGTGCCACCAGCAGAGATCGTTCTTCGAATGAGCAGTTCTTC. Encoded protein: CATSRDRSSNEQFF.

This clone was picked up a small number of times. V gene TRBV9 combines with J gene TRBJ2-2, with 9 bases that match TRBD1. V lost 0 bases to trimming and J lost 7 bases; unmatched junction nucleotides: 7. The CDR3 runs 16 residues. The germline gives CDR1 SGDLS, CDR2 YYNGEE. CDR3 bases: TGTGCCAGCAGCGTAGAACAACAGGGGGCGTTCGGGGAGCTGTTTTTT. It encodes CASSVEQQGAFGELFF.

CDR3 protein: CASSYQNEKLFF. The CDR3 DNA sequence: TGTGCCAGCAGCTACCAAAATGAAAAACTGTTTTTT. The gene calls are TRBV7-6 and TRBJ1-4; D is ambiguous. Germline V CDR1 and CDR2: SGHVS, FNYEAQ. The CDR3 covers 12 residues. Trimming shortened V by 4 bases and J by 5 bases, and 5 bases separated the two germline ends. Full variable domain (rest looked up from reference TRBV7-6 and TRBJ1-4): GAGVSQSPRYKVTKRGQDVALRCDPISGHVSLYWYRQALGQGPEFLTYFNYEAQQDKSGLPNDRFSAERPEGSISTLTIQRTEQRDSAMYRCASSYQNEKLFFGSGTQLSVL.

CDR3 sequence: CASSQTGVEAFF. CDR3 sequence (DNA): TGTGCCAGCAGTCAGACAGGGGTTGAAGCTTTCTTT. The V and J genes are TRBV27 and TRBJ1-1, with 8 bases that match TRBD1. Unmatched junction bases numbered 3, after V lost 5 bases and J lost 7 bases. Per germline, CDR1 MNHEY and CDR2 SMNVEV (reference sequence). The CDR3 runs to 12 residues.

The chain has TRBV6-5 and TRBJ1-1, with no clear D. This CDR3 spans 13 amino acids. The V end lost 0 bases, the J end lost 1 base, and 3 bases lay between the germline ends. Germline V gives CDR1 MNHEY, CDR2 SVGAGI. The DNA for the CDR3 is TGTGCCAGCAGTTACTCACAGAACACTGAAGCTTTCTTT. The encoded protein is CASSYSQNTEAFF.

The gene calls are TRBV13 and TRBJ1-1, with D possibly matching TRBD1 (5 bases). Germline V gene data show CDR1 as PRHDT and CDR2 as FYEKMQ (reference sequence). The CDR3 consists of 15 residues. Trimming removed 0 bases at V and 1 base at J, with 9 bases between. Here the CDR3 DNA reads TGTGCCAGCAGCTTAGGATCCGGGGGGAACACTGAAGCTTTCTTT. Encoded protein: CASSLGSGGNTEAFF.

This clone is categorized as large (0.1 to 1%). The chain is built from TRBV27 and TRBJ2-7; 9 bases agree with TRBD1. The CDR3 totals 13 residues. In germline, CDR1 is MNHEY, CDR2 SMNVEV (reference sequence). V lost 10 bases to trimming and J lost 0 bases; unmatched junction nucleotides: 4. The CDR3: CATMTGGSYEQYF. The CDR3 DNA reads TGTGCCACCATGACAGGGGGCTCCTACGAGCAGTACTTC.

The chain uses TRBV6-1 and TRBJ1-1, with TRBD1 as a possible D gene (5 bases). The CDR3 contains 13 residues. Trimming took off 6 bases at V and 4 bases at J, with 12 bases between the two ends. Per germline, CDR1 MNHNS and CDR2 SASEGT. This chain's CDR3 is CASRGQGSTEAFF. CDR3 nucleotide sequence: TGTGCCAGCAGAGGGCAGGGTAGCACTGAAGCTTTCTTT.

This clone was recorded at least ten times. The chain joins TRBV27 to TRBJ2-1, with TRBD2 matching 9 bases. V was pared by 4 bases and J by 5 bases, with 9 bases of the junction left unmatched. Germline CDR1 and CDR2: MNHEY and SMNVEV (reference sequence). The CDR3 sequence is 16 residues long. CDR3 DNA: TGTGCCAGCAGTTCCCTCCTAGCGGGACCACACAATGAGCAGTTCTTC. Protein product: CASSSLLAGPHNEQFF.

The V gene is TRBV27, the J gene TRBJ2-7; 8 bases match TRBD2. The CDR3 has 14 amino acids. Germline CDR1 and CDR2: MNHEY and SMNVEV (reference sequence). The ends lost 8 bases at V and 6 bases at J; junction bases unmatched: 12. The CDR3 here is CASGDGTSFGEQYF. CDR3 nucleotides: TGTGCCAGCGGGGACGGGACTAGTTTTGGCGAGCAGTACTTC.